A selection of T cell receptor beta chains follows, all from one sample in a study of T cell changes during pregnancy in multiple sclerosis. Here immunoSEQ multiplex PCR was the method, and the copy in TCRdb shows in-frame clones only, minus some. The table records around 52,000 clones, 92% of them present only once. Sample: CD4+ T cells from peripheral blood mononuclear cells, taken after pregnancy. Receptors originate from a female donor in good health, enrolled as a control in a pregnancy study. Each CDR3 is given with its conserved first and last residue. A D gene is named only where the DNA matches it firmly.

V	J	D	CDR3
TRBV9	TRBJ2-3	TRBD2	CASSVATSGGIITDTQYF
TRBV7-8	TRBJ1-6	-	CASSLERRNSPLHF
TRBV2	TRBJ1-1	-	CASIGQRSTEAFF
TRBV7-9	TRBJ2-6	-	CANGDSGANVLTF
TRBV28	TRBJ1-3	-	CASSPGTGNTIYF
TRBV5-5	TRBJ2-5	-	CASSLDPVEETQYF
TRBV19	TRBJ1-2	-	CASTQSGGRNYGYTF
TRBV5-8	TRBJ2-3	-	CASSMGLQWSTDTQYF
TRBV5-1	TRBJ1-1	-	CASGAGVNTEAFF
TRBV18	TRBJ1-1	TRBD1	CASSPGTGADTEAFF
TRBV18	TRBJ1-4	TRBD1	CASSPRQGGTEKLFF
TRBV6-1	TRBJ2-5	-	CASSEARETQYF
TRBV19	TRBJ1-1	-	CASSTLGQKNTEAFF
TRBV5-8	TRBJ2-5	TRBD1	CASNSGQGARGETQYF
TRBV4-1	TRBJ1-2	-	CASSQEEPTGGGYTF
TRBV6-5	TRBJ1-2	TRBD1	CASSYASGGGGYTF
TRBV7-2	TRBJ1-2	-	CASSLQGMRGYTF
TRBV28	TRBJ2-3	TRBD2	CASGGTSGGGTQYF
TRBV7-7	TRBJ2-2	-	CASSPQGFGTGELFF
TRBV5-4	TRBJ1-6	-	CASRRHREGETNSPLHF
TRBV7-9	TRBJ1-5	-	CASSYSGTRYSNQPQHF
TRBV28	TRBJ2-1	-	CASSSPGVYNEQFF
TRBV11-1	TRBJ1-2	TRBD1	CASSFSGTGSYGYTF
TRBV5-5	TRBJ1-2	-	CASSSGTGDGYTF